This T cell receptor (beta chain) was captured in a study of technical replicates of blood from a few donors. Profiling relied on immunoSEQ multiplex PCR, and the TCRdb table lists in-frame clones only, not all of them. The sample consists of roughly 62,000 clones, about nine tenths of them appearing once. V was clipped by 0 bases and J by 8 bases; unmatched bases: 5. Germline CDR1 SGHRS, CDR2 YFSETQ. The CDR3 loop spans 14 amino acids. The sequence was obtained from a human donor in good health. Some clones in this sample may be carry-over from other donors' samples. Material for sequencing was PBMCs. V usage is TRBV5-1 and J usage is TRBJ2-1; 7 nucleotides line up with TRBD1. CDR3 sequence reads: CASSLGQGSDEQFF. In DNA, the CDR3 is TGCGCCAGCAGCTTGGGACAGGGTAGTGATGAGCAGTTCTTC. The full variable domain, in which reference TRBV5-1 and TRBJ2-1 provide the parts outside the CDR3, is KAGVTQTPRYLIKTRGQQVTLSCSPISGHRSVSWYQQTPGQGLQFLFEYFSETQRNKGNFPGRFSGRQFSNSRSEMNVSTLELGDSALYLCASSLGQGSDEQFFGPGTRLTVL.